This entry lists 15 T cell receptor beta chains sequenced from one sample in a study of blood T cell repertoires in COVID-19. Some clones are missing from TCRdb's copy, which holds only in-frame ones; the method was immunoSEQ multiplex PCR. Of 200,000 or so clones listed, over 80% are singletons. The source material was peripheral blood. The receptors derive from a man in his sixties with COVID-19, enrolled during active disease.

The rearrangement uses TRBV7-2 and TRBJ1-1; D possibly corresponds to TRBD1 (6 bases). Germline assignment: CDR1 SGHTA and CDR2 FQGNSA. V lost 5 bases, J lost 1 base, and 26 bases lay in between. The length of the CDR3 is 19 residues. The CDR3 DNA follows: TGTGCCAGCAGCCCCACCCGAAGGGGGGGAGTTTACCCGAACACTGAAGCTTTCTTT. This gives the protein CASSPTRRGGVYPNTEAFF.

V and J are TRBV4-2 and TRBJ1-2; TRBD1 might be the D (6 bases). Germline V lookup: CDR1 LGHNA, CDR2 YNFKEQ. Deletions cut 3 bases from V and 0 bases from J, with 17 bases between. CDR3 length: 17 amino acids. This CDR3 reads CASSHRQVRGPNYGYTF. In nucleotides, the CDR3 is TGTGCCAGCAGCCACCGGCAGGTCAGGGGCCCTAACTATGGCTACACCTTC.

A word on this clone: This sample also contains other DNA sequences that code for the same CDR3. The rearrangement joins TRBV27 to TRBJ2-1; D gene uncertain. The V gene's germline CDR1 is MNHEY and CDR2 SMNVEV (reference sequence). V was pared by 2 bases and J by 8 bases, with 4 bases between. CDR3 size: 11 residues. Here the CDR3 reads CASSLRDEQFF. The CDR3, as DNA: TGTGCCAGCAGTTTACGCGATGAGCAGTTCTTC.

This sequence joins TRBV30 and TRBJ1-2, with 10 bases identical to TRBD1. J lost 4 bases, V lost 3 bases, and 5 bases had no gene match. This CDR3 contains 14 residues. Germline lookup yields CDR1 GTSNPN and CDR2 SVGIG (reference sequence). The CDR3 DNA reads TGTGCCTGGAGAAGGGACAGGGGACCCTATGGCTACACCTTC. It specifies CAWRRDRGPYGYTF.

The V gene is TRBV13, the J gene TRBJ2-5; TRBD2 aligns across 11 bases. The CDR3 spans 16 residues. Germline V gives CDR1 PRHDT, CDR2 FYEKMQ (reference sequence). The ends lost 0 bases at V and 3 bases at J; junction bases unmatched: 3. CDR3 residues: CASSLGGLAAEETQYF. The CDR3, as DNA: TGTGCCAGCAGCTTAGGGGGACTAGCGGCAGAAGAGACCCAGTACTTC.

The table lists this clone with a count of one. The chain is built from TRBV7-4 and TRBJ2-1, with 8 bases identical to TRBD1. CDR1 and CDR2 (germline): SGHVT, SQSDAQ. This CDR3 region has 17 residues. J gave up 7 bases and V 1 base, and 12 bases lay outside the gene matches. The CDR3 region has the DNA TGTGCCAGCAGCTTAGAAACAGTGGACAGGGAATTGAATGAGCAGTTCTTC. Translating it yields CASSLETVDRELNEQFF.

V and J are TRBV5-1 and TRBJ2-3; 9 bases map to TRBD2. The CDR3 is 16 residues long. Trimming took 4 bases from V and 4 from J; bases not matched to a gene: 10. CDR1 is SGHRS and CDR2 is YFSETQ in the germline V gene. The CDR3, as DNA: TGCGCCAGCAGCCCGCTGGGACTAGCAAGCGCAGATACGCAGTATTTT. Its protein product is CASSPLGLASADTQYF. The complete variable domain, with remaining parts taken from reference TRBV5-1 and TRBJ2-3, reads KAGVTQTPRYLIKTRGQQVTLSCSPISGHRSVSWYQQTPGQGLQFLFEYFSETQRNKGNFPGRFSGRQFSNSRSEMNVSTLELGDSALYLCASSPLGLASADTQYFGPGTRLTVL.

This chain joins TRBV29-1 and TRBJ2-5, with D unclear. Germline CDR1 reads SQVTM; CDR2 reads ANQGSEA. The CDR3 length is 14 residues. Trimming removed 4 bases at V and 2 bases at J, with 14 bases between. CDR3 nucleotide sequence: TGCAGCGTTGTGTGGGTGCGACAACAAGAGACCCAGTACTTC. Its protein product is CSVVWVRQQETQYF.

The rearrangement uses TRBV29-1 and TRBJ2-3; 9 bases fit TRBD2. Germline loops: CDR1 SQVTM, CDR2 ANQGSEA. The CDR3 length is 13 residues. Germline trimming cut 6 bases from V and 7 bases from J; bases unmatched to any gene: 8. This CDR3 is CSVTGLAHYTQYF. In nucleotides, the CDR3 is TGCAGCGTAACGGGACTAGCCCATTATACGCAGTATTTT.

The table lists this clone with a few counts. This chain links TRBV28 with TRBJ1-2, with 8 bases lining up with TRBD1. The CDR3 spans 11 residues. The germline gives CDR1 MDHEN, CDR2 SYDVKM. The V and J ends lost 10 bases and 4 bases, in that order; junction bases with no gene match: 2. The CDR3 bases are TGTGCCACAACAGGGGGCTATGGCTACACCTTC. It is translated as CATTGGYGYTF.

V usage is TRBV6-2 or TRBV6-3 and J usage is TRBJ1-2; a weak D match, TRBD1 (5 bases). CDR1 MNHEY and CDR2 SVGEGT come from the germline V gene. V lost 0 bases to trimming and J lost 2 bases, with 7 bases between them. CDR3 length: 14 residues. Here the CDR3 reads CASSYSHRNYGYTF. The CDR3 nucleotides are TGTGCCAGCAGTTACTCGCACAGGAACTATGGCTACACCTTC.

This chain uses TRBV29-1 with TRBJ2-1, with 7 nucleotides matching TRBD2. The CDR3 contains 11 residues. CDR1 is SQVTM, CDR2 ANQGSEA, per germline. The CDR3 DNA reads as TGCGGGGGGGACCACCTCAATGAGCAGTTCTTC. This sequence encodes CGGDHLNEQFF.

Remarks on this clone: The same CDR3 arises from other DNA sequences in this sample as well. V and J are TRBV18 and TRBJ1-1, with 9 positions matching TRBD1. Germline V CDR1 and CDR2: KGHSH, LQKENI. The J segment lost 3 bases and the V segment lost 4 bases, leaving 3 bases of the junction unmatched. CDR3 length: 14 residues. The CDR3, as DNA: TGTGCCAGCTCACTGGGACAGGGAGACACTGAAGCTTTCTTT. Residues: CASSLGQGDTEAFF.

This chain links TRBV7-9 with TRBJ2-7; the D gene is possibly TRBD1 (5 bases). The germline V gene encodes CDR1 SEHNR and CDR2 FQNEAQ (reference sequence). Trimming stripped 6 bases from V and 3 bases from J, with 12 bases between. This CDR3 comprises 13 residues. The CDR3 nucleotides read TGTGCCAGCAGTTCGACAGAACTCTACGAGCAGTACTTC. Amino acid sequence: CASSSTELYEQYF.

The chain joins TRBV28 to TRBJ2-7, with 9 bases matching TRBD1. J was trimmed by 0 bases and V by 8 bases; bases with no gene match: 2. Germline loops: CDR1 MDHEN, CDR2 SYDVKM. The CDR3 runs to 13 residues. The CDR3 is CASGQGSSYEQYF. In nucleotides, the CDR3 is TGTGCCAGCGGACAGGGGAGCTCCTACGAGCAGTACTTC. Drawing the rest from reference TRBV28 and TRBJ2-7, the complete variable domain is DVKVTQSSRYLVKRTGEKVFLECVQDMDHENMFWYRQDPGLGLRLIYFSYDVKMKEKGDIPEGYSVSREKKERFSLILESASTNQTSMYLCASGQGSSYEQYFGPGTRLTVT.